Below, one T cell receptor beta chain is given with its context. The antigen is undetermined. V lost 0 bases to trimming and J lost 0 bases; unmatched junction nucleotides: 8. The CDR3 contains 18 residues. Looked up from germline, CDR1 is DFQATT and CDR2 is SNEGSKA (reference sequence). The entry originates in a study of T cells in Graves' hyperthyroidism and ophthalmopathy. Whole-study results and caveats: A model built on 13 V-J features separated ophthalmopathy from stable hyperthyroidism. Blood also showed most of the thyroid clonotypes that were expanded above 0.001.

RNA transcripts were the template for amplifying TCR beta CDR3 regions. First-round RT-PCR of the TCR CDR3 relied on the HTBI primer set. A single record per CDR3 protein comes from TCRdb applying MiXCR to the multiplex PCR reads. The sample carries a few hundred thousand distinct CDR3 sequences, around 42% recorded once. The clonotype comes from a woman between 18 and 30 years old with Graves' hyperthyroidism. The rearrangement links TRBV20-1 to TRBJ2-3; 11 bases match TRBD2. The sample comprised peripheral blood or thyroid tissue (not recorded which). CDR3 region: CSARDWGLAGGSTDTQYF. CDR3 sequence (DNA): TGCAGTGCTAGAGATTGGGGATTAGCGGGAGGGAGCACAGATACGCAGTATTTT.